A single sample is the source of the 8 T cell receptor beta chains below, sequenced in a study of T cells in Graves' hyperthyroidism and ophthalmopathy. Amplification of TCR beta CDR3 regions was performed using RNA transcripts as template. First-round RT-PCR with HTBI primers amplified the TCR CDR3 region. TCRdb re-called the multiplex PCR reads with MiXCR, one entry per CDR3 protein. The sample includes fewer than 300,000 distinct CDR3 sequences, 25% of them seen just once. What was sequenced was blood. All receptors come from a man aged 35 to 55 with Graves' hyperthyroidism that later progressed to Graves' ophthalmopathy.

This clonotype has ten or more counts. The rearrangement uses TRBV6-4 and TRBJ2-7, with TRBD2 identical over 8 bases. This CDR3 comprises 15 residues. Germline-derived CDR1 and CDR2 are MRHNA and SNTAGT. V lost 4 bases to trimming and J lost 4 bases; unmatched junction nucleotides: 9. The CDR3 bases are TGTGCCAGCAGTGCCCATCGGGGGGGGCTTTACGAGCAGTACTTC. The encoded protein is CASSAHRGGLYEQYF.

The table lists this clonotype with many counts. This chain uses TRBV12-5 with TRBJ1-1; 7 positions agree with TRBD1. The CDR3 runs to 14 residues. Germline V gene data show CDR1 as LGHNT and CDR2 as FRNRAP. The J segment lost 0 bases and the V segment lost 5 bases, leaving 3 bases of the junction unmatched. CDR3 protein: CASGATGLNTEAFF. The CDR3 region has the DNA TGTGCTAGTGGTGCGACAGGGTTGAACACTGAAGCTTTCTTT. Drawing the rest from reference TRBV12-5 and TRBJ1-1, the complete variable domain is DARVTQTPRHKVTEMGQEVTMRCQPILGHNTVFWYRQTMMQGLELLAYFRNRAPLDDSGMPKDRFSAEMPDATLATLKIQPSEPRDSAVYFCASGATGLNTEAFFGQGTRLTVV.

This clonotype was observed many times. The chain employs TRBV6-5 and TRBJ1-2, with a possible D match to TRBD1 (5 bases). The ends were cut back, 5 bases at V and 7 bases at J, with 17 bases in the middle. Germline V gene lookup returns CDR1 MNHEY and CDR2 SVGAGI. This CDR3 is 14 amino acids long. For the CDR3, the DNA is TGTGCCAGCAGTCGTACTCGGGGCCCGCCTGGCTACACCTTC. Amino acid sequence: CASSRTRGPPGYTF.

The chain carries TRBV20-1 and TRBJ2-2, with D unresolved. The V gene's germline CDR1 is DFQATT and CDR2 SNEGSKA (reference sequence). Between the trimmed V and J ends, which lost 6 bases and 3 bases, there was a span of 8 bases. The length of the CDR3 is 12 residues. Here the CDR3 reads CSANRDTGELFF. The CDR3 region has the DNA TGCAGTGCCAACAGAGACACCGGGGAGCTGTTTTTT.

J is TRBJ2-7 and V is TRBV29-1; tentatively, D is TRBD1 (7 bases). This CDR3 contains 13 residues. Trimming removed 4 bases from V and 3 bases from J, with 13 bases in between. The germline V gene has CDR1 SQVTM and CDR2 ANQGSEA. The CDR3 region is CSVAVQGGYEQYF. CDR3 DNA sequence: TGCAGCGTTGCCGTGCAGGGGGGCTACGAGCAGTACTTC.

The rearrangement uses TRBV28 and TRBJ2-7, with D possibly matching TRBD2 (5 bases). Germline CDR1 is MDHEN and CDR2 is SYDVKM. This CDR3 region has 16 residues. With 5 bases removed from V and 3 bases from J, the gap between germline ends came to 20 bases. CDR3 amino acids: CASSRPVRVLGYEQYF. In DNA form, the CDR3 reads TGTGCCAGCAGTCGACCTGTGAGGGTCCTCGGCTACGAGCAGTACTTC.

This clonotype was counted ten times or more. The V gene is TRBV7-9, the J gene TRBJ2-4; D unclear. The CDR3 loop spans 12 amino acids. CDR1 SEHNR and CDR2 FQNEAQ come from the germline V gene (reference sequence). The ends were cut back, 1 base at V and 8 bases at J, with 6 bases in the middle. The CDR3 loop reads CASSLERDIQYF. The CDR3 bases are TGTGCCAGCAGCTTAGAACGGGACATTCAGTACTTC. Based on the CDR3 plus reference TRBV7-9 and TRBJ2-4, the full variable domain is DTGVSQNPRHKITKRGQNVTFRCDPISEHNRLYWYRQTLGQGPEFLTYFQNEAQLEKSRLLSDRFSAERPKGSFSTLEIQRTEQGDSAMYLCASSLERDIQYFGAGTRLSVL.

This clonotype was seen at least ten times. The gene calls are TRBV29-1 and TRBJ2-5; D call uncertain. Germline loops: CDR1 SQVTM, CDR2 ANQGSEA. The CDR3 extends over 13 amino acids. Trimming shortened V by 0 bases and J by 5 bases, and 10 bases separated the two germline ends. CDR3 DNA sequence: TGCAGCGTTGAAGAACGAGAATGGGAGACCCAGTACTTC. Its protein product is CSVEEREWETQYF.